Listed here is a single TCR beta chain. The junction departs from the called germline gene at one end, perhaps through a read error. This record belongs to a study of tumor-infiltrating lymphocytes in primary liver carcinoma. Researchers generated TCR beta cDNA from 500 to 600 ng of total RNA, relying on a constant-region primer. Sequencing libraries for TCR beta derived from three nested multiplex PCR rounds that used slightly modified ARM-PCR. TRBV1-TRBV30 forward primers paired with a C-beta reverse primer were used in the first two PCR rounds, which ran approximately 11 cycles each. TCRdb used MiXCR to reprocess the multiplex PCR reads, holding one entry per CDR3 protein. The sample consists of tens of thousands of distinct CDR3 sequences, around 77% of them appearing once. The roughly 19-32 mg bulk tissue piece was not sorted before simultaneous RNA and DNA extraction. The germline CDR1 and CDR2 sequences are MNHEY and SVGAGI. The CDR3 extends over 15 amino acids.

This receptor was identified in a woman in her thirties with primary liver carcinoma and hepatitis B virus infection. V is TRBV6-5 and J is TRBJ2-2; D is possibly TRBD1 (5 bases). Sequencing was carried out using liver tumor tissue from sampling region 5. Subset given: tumor region T5, tumor centre. CDR3 in amino acids: CTSSPWTWFAGELFF. The CDR3, as DNA: TGTACCAGCAGTCCGTGGACATGGTTCGCCGGGGAGCTGTTTTTT.